Listed here are 20 T cell receptor beta chains from one sample, sequenced in a study of PD-L1 blockade in urothelial cancer. Only in-frame clones appear in the TCRdb table, and some are missing; sequencing was by immunoSEQ multiplex PCR. Of 83,000 or so clones listed, around 78% are singletons. Stated time point: peripheral blood 6 weeks after treatment start. The starting material was PBMCs, obtained around atezolizumab (anti-PD-L1) treatment. The receptors shown here come from a man aged 65 to 79 with urothelial cancer.

J is TRBJ1-3 and V is TRBV2; 7 nucleotides agree with TRBD1. Trimming cost V 3 bases and J 4 bases; bases outside gene matches: 3. The CDR3 covers 14 residues. The germline CDR1 and CDR2 sequences are SNHLY and FYNNEI. The CDR3 protein is CASSDRTGGNTIYF. The CDR3 region has the DNA TGTGCCAGCAGTGACCGGACAGGAGGAAACACCATATATTTT.

The genes are TRBV28 and TRBJ2-7; 7 positions agree with TRBD2. In germline, CDR1 is MDHEN, CDR2 SYDVKM. V was clipped by 7 bases and J by 7 bases; unmatched bases: 13. This CDR3 has 14 residues. Written as DNA, the CDR3 is TGTGCCAGCAACTTGGGAGGGGCGTCTGGGGAGCAGTACTTC. It encodes CASNLGGASGEQYF.

A few counts support this clone. The V and J genes are TRBV6-5 and TRBJ1-2; D remains ambiguous. The germline V gene encodes CDR1 MNHEY and CDR2 SVGAGI. The CDR3 runs to 13 residues. V was shortened by 6 bases and J by 2 bases, with 10 bases between the two germline ends. In DNA, the CDR3 is TGTGCCAGCAGAATCGACGGGAACTATGGCTACACCTTC. Its translation: CASRIDGNYGYTF.

The chain has TRBV15 and TRBJ2-2, with 7 nucleotides matching TRBD2. Germline CDR1 LNHNV, CDR2 YYDKDF (reference sequence). The CDR3 is 18 residues long. V lost 3 bases to trimming and J lost 3 bases; unmatched junction nucleotides: 13. CDR3 in amino acids: CATSRGWDYLGHTGELFF. The DNA for the CDR3 is TGTGCCACCAGCAGGGGTTGGGACTACCTGGGGCACACCGGGGAGCTGTTTTTT.

The rearrangement links TRBV2 to TRBJ2-7, with TRBD2 as a possible D gene (5 bases). The germline V gene has CDR1 SNHLY and CDR2 FYNNEI. V was cut by 3 bases and J by 0 bases, with 15 bases left in between. This CDR3 region has 16 residues. CDR3 DNA: TGTGCCAGCAGTGACTCCCCGGAGGATAGCTCCTACGAGCAGTACTTC. Its protein product is CASSDSPEDSSYEQYF.

This clone has more than one count but fewer than ten. V gene TRBV2 combines with J gene TRBJ2-7; perhaps TRBD2 as D (5 bases). V shed 6 bases and J shed 5 bases, with 11 bases lying between them. The CDR3 totals 12 residues. Germline V gene lookup returns CDR1 SNHLY and CDR2 FYNNEI. Here the CDR3 DNA reads TGTGCCAGCAGGACCGACGGGGACGAGCAGTACTTC. Its protein is CASRTDGDEQYF.

The chain uses TRBV6-5 and TRBJ2-7; 9 positions agree with TRBD1. CDR1 and CDR2 (germline): MNHEY, SVGAGI. The CDR3 is 14 amino acids. V shed 6 bases and J 5 bases; nucleotides not matched to a gene: 8. The CDR3 coding sequence is TGTGCCAGCAGCCCGGGACAGGGATTGAACGAGCAGTACTTC. It is translated as CASSPGQGLNEQYF.

The chain employs TRBV7-3 and TRBJ2-1; 11 bases are shared with TRBD2. J gave up 4 bases and V 5 bases, and 4 bases lay outside the gene matches. This CDR3 region has 15 residues. CDR1 and CDR2 (germline): SGHTA, FQGTGA. This CDR3 reads CASSIAGGYYNEQFF. The CDR3 DNA reads as TGTGCCAGCAGCATAGCGGGGGGGTATTACAATGAGCAGTTCTTC.

The CDR3 spells CASSLNGEGMNTEAFF. In DNA, the CDR3 is TGTGCCAGCAGCTTAAATGGAGAGGGAATGAACACTGAAGCTTTCTTT. The V and J genes are TRBV7-3 and TRBJ1-1; no firm D call. V gave up 1 base and J gave up 0 bases, with 12 bases separating them. The germline CDR1 and CDR2 sequences are SGHTA and FQGTGA. The CDR3 runs 16 residues.

This sequence joins TRBV5-1 and TRBJ2-7; D perhaps matches TRBD1 (5 bases). V lost 0 bases, J lost 6 bases, and 10 bases lay in between. From germline, CDR1 is SGHRS and CDR2 YFSETQ. This CDR3 has 13 residues. The DNA of the CDR3 is TGCGCCAGCAGCTTGGCACCAAGGGGCGAGCAGTACTTC. The encoded protein is CASSLAPRGEQYF.

The chain joins TRBV4-2 to TRBJ2-1; TRBD2 matches 11 bases. The CDR3 contains 16 residues. Germline lookup yields CDR1 LGHNA and CDR2 YNFKEQ. The J segment lost 4 bases and the V segment lost 3 bases, leaving 5 bases of the junction unmatched. CDR3 amino acids: CASSHQTSGEYNEQFF. The CDR3 region has the DNA TGTGCCAGCAGCCACCAGACTAGCGGGGAGTACAATGAGCAGTTCTTC.

The chain has TRBV4-1 and TRBJ2-3; possible D gene TRBD1, 6 bases. The CDR3 contains 15 residues. Germline V gene data show CDR1 as MGHRA and CDR2 as YSYEKL. Trimming removed 5 bases from V and 0 bases from J, with 12 bases in between. CDR3 amino acids: CASSDRTPSTDTQYF. The CDR3, as DNA: TGCGCCAGCAGCGACAGGACCCCTAGCACAGATACGCAGTATTTT.

The rearrangement joins TRBV5-6 to TRBJ2-7; 7 positions agree with TRBD1. The CDR3 spans 15 residues. Losses at the gene ends were 0 bases for V and 4 bases for J; bases not matched to a gene: 7. The germline V gene has CDR1 SGHDT and CDR2 YYEEEE. Here the CDR3 reads CASSLAGQNLYEQYF. Here the CDR3 DNA reads TGTGCCAGCAGCTTGGCGGGACAGAATCTGTACGAGCAGTACTTC.

This chain links TRBV4-3 with TRBJ1-1; D unresolved. Trimming stripped 4 bases from V and 2 bases from J, with 8 bases between. Germline lookup yields CDR1 LGHNA and CDR2 YSLEER. The CDR3 runs 13 residues. The CDR3 sequence is CASSLSLNTEAFF. In DNA form, the CDR3 reads TGCGCCAGCAGCCTCTCTCTTAACACTGAAGCTTTCTTT.

The chain has TRBV7-6 and TRBJ2-2; no clear D. Germline values: CDR1 SGHVS, CDR2 FNYEAQ. This CDR3 has 11 amino acids. The V and J ends lost 5 bases and 9 bases respectively, with 7 bases between them. This chain's CDR3 is CASSPGRELFF. The CDR3, as DNA: TGTGCCAGCAGCCCCGGTAGGGAGCTGTTTTTT. Full variable domain (remainder filled in from reference TRBV7-6 and TRBJ2-2): GAGVSQSPRYKVTKRGQDVALRCDPISGHVSLYWYRQALGQGPEFLTYFNYEAQQDKSGLPNDRFSAERPEGSISTLTIQRTEQRDSAMYRCASSPGRELFFGEGSRLTVL.

The chain has TRBV6-6 and TRBJ1-1; D perhaps matches TRBD1 (6 bases). V lost 4 bases and J 11 bases, leaving 14 bases between the germline ends. This CDR3 has 12 residues. The germline CDR1 and CDR2 sequences are MNHNY and SVGAGI (reference sequence). CDR3 region: CASSSDRFRAFF. DNA for the CDR3: TGTGCCAGCAGTTCCGACAGGTTCCGGGCTTTCTTT.

A single count supports this clone. V and J are TRBV5-5 and TRBJ2-7; possibly TRBD2 for D (7 bases). Germline CDR1 reads SGHKS; CDR2 reads YYEKEE (reference sequence). This CDR3 comprises 15 residues. V lost 0 bases to trimming and J lost 4 bases, with 14 bases between them. CDR3 residues: CASSLDGGPGYEQYF. As DNA, the CDR3 is TGTGCCAGCAGCTTGGACGGGGGGCCGGGGTACGAGCAGTACTTC.

This clone appeared once. V gene TRBV9 combines with J gene TRBJ1-1, with 9 bases aligning to TRBD1. The junction had 12 bases not matched to a gene; V was cut back by 5 bases and J by 10 bases. Germline V gives CDR1 SGDLS, CDR2 YYNGEE. The CDR3 contains 14 residues. CDR3 loop: CASSMASGDRAAFF. The CDR3 DNA reads as TGTGCCAGCAGTATGGCGTCCGGGGACAGGGCAGCTTTCTTT. The full variable domain, with the rest looked up from reference TRBV9 and TRBJ1-1, is DSGVTQTPKHLITATGQRVTLRCSPRSGDLSVYWYQQSLDQGLQFLIQYYNGEERAKGNILERFSAQQFPDLHSELNLSSLELGDSALYFCASSMASGDRAAFFGQGTRLTVV.

The rearrangement joins TRBV6-5 to TRBJ2-3; D not certain. CDR3 size: 13 residues. CDR1 is MNHEY and CDR2 is SVGAGI in the germline V gene. The V gene lost 5 bases and the J gene lost 2 bases, with 8 bases spanning the gap. Here the CDR3 reads CASSVRPTDTQYF. The CDR3 DNA follows: TGTGCCAGCAGTGTCAGGCCCACAGATACGCAGTATTTT.

In its sample, this clone was seen once. The chain employs TRBV11-2 and TRBJ2-1; TRBD2 agrees at 7 bases. The V segment lost 1 base and the J segment 4 bases; nucleotides outside the gene matches: 7. Germline assignment: CDR1 SGHAT and CDR2 FQNNGV. The CDR3 is made up of 16 amino acids. CDR3 in amino acids: CASSLGQGGSYNEQFF. CDR3 sequence (DNA): TGTGCCAGCAGCTTAGGTCAGGGAGGGTCTTACAATGAGCAGTTCTTC.